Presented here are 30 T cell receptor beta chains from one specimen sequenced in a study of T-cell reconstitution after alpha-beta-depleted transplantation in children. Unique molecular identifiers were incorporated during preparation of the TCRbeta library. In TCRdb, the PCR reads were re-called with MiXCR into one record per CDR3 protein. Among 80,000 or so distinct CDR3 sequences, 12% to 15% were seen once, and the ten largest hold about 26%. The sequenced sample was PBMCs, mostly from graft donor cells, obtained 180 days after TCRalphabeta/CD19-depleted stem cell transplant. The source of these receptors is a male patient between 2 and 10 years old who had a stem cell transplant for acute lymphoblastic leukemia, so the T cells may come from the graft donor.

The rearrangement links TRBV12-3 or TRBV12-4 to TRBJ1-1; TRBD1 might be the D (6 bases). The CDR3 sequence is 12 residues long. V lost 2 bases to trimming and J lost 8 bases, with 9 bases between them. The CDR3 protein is CASSLNGGEAFF. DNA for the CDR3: TGTGCCAGCAGTTTAAATGGGGGCGAAGCTTTCTTT.

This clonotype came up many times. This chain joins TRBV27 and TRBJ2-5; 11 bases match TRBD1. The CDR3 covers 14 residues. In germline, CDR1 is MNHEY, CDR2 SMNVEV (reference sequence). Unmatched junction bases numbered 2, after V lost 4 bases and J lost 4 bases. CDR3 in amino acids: CASSSDRGRETQYF. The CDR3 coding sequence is TGTGCCAGCAGTTCGGACAGGGGGCGAGAGACCCAGTACTTC.

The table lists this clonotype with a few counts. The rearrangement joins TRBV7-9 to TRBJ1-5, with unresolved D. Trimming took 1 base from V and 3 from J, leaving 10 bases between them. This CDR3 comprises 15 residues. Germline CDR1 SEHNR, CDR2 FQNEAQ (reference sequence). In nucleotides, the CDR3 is TGTGCCAGCAGCTTAGTCCCAGGTTACAATCAGCCCCAGCATTTT. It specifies CASSLVPGYNQPQHF.

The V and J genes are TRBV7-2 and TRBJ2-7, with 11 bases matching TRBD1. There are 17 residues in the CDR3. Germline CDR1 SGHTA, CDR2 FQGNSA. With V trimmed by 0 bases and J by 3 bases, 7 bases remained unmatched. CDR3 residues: CASSLAPGTGGLYEQYF. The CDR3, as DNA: TGTGCCAGCAGCTTAGCCCCCGGGACAGGGGGGCTCTACGAGCAGTACTTC.

CDR3 nucleotide sequence: TGCAGTGGAAAGTTGGGAGAAAAACTGTTTTTT. Translated: CSGKLGEKLFF. This chain connects TRBV20-1 to TRBJ1-4; unclear D gene. V lost 7 bases to trimming and J lost 8 bases, with 11 bases between them. The CDR3 sequence is 11 residues long. The germline V gene encodes CDR1 DFQATT and CDR2 SNEGSKA (reference sequence).

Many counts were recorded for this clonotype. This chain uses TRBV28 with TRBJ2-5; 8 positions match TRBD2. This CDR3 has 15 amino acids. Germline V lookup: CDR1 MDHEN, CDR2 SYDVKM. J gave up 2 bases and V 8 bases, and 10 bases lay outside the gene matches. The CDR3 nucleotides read TGTGCCAGCCGGGGGGGGAAGAGGACGCAAGAGACCCAGTACTTC. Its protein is CASRGGKRTQETQYF.

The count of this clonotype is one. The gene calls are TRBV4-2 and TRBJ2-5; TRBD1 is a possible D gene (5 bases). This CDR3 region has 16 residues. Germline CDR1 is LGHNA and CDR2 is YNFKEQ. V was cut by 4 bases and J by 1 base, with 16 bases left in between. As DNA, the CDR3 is TGTGCCAGCAGCCTCGACATCCAGGGCCTCCAAGAGACCCAGTACTTC. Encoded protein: CASSLDIQGLQETQYF.

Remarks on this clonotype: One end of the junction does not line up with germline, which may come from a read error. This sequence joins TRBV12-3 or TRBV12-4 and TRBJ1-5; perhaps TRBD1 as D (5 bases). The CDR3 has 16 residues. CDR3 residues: CASSLGTFPIFQPLHF. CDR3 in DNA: TGTGCCAGCAGTTTAGGGACATTCCCGATTTTTCAGCCCCTGCATTTT.

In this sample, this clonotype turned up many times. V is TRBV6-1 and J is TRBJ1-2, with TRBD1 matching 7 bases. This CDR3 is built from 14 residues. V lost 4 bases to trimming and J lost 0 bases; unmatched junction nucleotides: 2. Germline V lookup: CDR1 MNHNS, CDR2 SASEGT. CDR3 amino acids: CASSAQGTNYGYTF. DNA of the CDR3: TGTGCCAGCAGTGCACAGGGGACTAACTATGGCTACACCTTC.

The CDR3 DNA reads TGCAGTGCTTCCTCCTTGGGACTAGCGGGAGGTCCCACCTACAATGAGCAGTTCTTC. Translation: CSASSLGLAGGPTYNEQFF. The V and J genes are TRBV20-1 and TRBJ2-1; TRBD2 aligns across 15 bases. Germline trimming cut 5 bases from V and 2 bases from J; bases unmatched to any gene: 13. The V gene's germline CDR1 is DFQATT and CDR2 SNEGSKA (reference sequence). The CDR3 sequence is 19 residues long.

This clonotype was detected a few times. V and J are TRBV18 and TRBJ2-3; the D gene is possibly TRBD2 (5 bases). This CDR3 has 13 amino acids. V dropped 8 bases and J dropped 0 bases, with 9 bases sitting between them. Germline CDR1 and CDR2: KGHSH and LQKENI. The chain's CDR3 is CASTRVSTDTQYF. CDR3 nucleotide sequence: TGTGCCAGCACGCGGGTGAGCACAGATACGCAGTATTTT.

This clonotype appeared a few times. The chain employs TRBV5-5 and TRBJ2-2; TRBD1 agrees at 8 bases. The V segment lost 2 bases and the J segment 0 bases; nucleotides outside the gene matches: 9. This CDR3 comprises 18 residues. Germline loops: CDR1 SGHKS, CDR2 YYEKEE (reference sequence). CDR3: CASSLVQGAHTNTGELFF. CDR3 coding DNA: TGTGCCAGCAGCTTAGTTCAGGGGGCTCATACGAACACCGGGGAGCTGTTTTTT. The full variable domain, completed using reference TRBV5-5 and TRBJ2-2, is DAGVTQSPTHLIKTRGQQVTLRCSPISGHKSVSWYQQVLGQGPQFIFQYYEKEERGRGNFPDRFSARQFPNYSSELNVNALLLGDSALYLCASSLVQGAHTNTGELFFGEGSRLTVL.

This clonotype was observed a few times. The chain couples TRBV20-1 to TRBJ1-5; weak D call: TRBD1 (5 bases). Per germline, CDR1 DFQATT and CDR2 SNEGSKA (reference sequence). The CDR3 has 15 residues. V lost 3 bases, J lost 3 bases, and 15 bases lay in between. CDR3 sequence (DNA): TGCAGTGCTAGGGTGGCAGGGCCCTACAATCAGCCCCAGCATTTT. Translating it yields CSARVAGPYNQPQHF.

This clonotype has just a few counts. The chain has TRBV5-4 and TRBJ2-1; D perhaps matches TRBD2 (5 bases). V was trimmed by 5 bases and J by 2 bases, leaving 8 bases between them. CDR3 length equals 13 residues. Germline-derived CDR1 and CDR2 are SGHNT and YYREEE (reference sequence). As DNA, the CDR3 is TGTGCCAGCAGTTCCGGGACCTACAATGAGCAGTTCTTC. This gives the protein CASSSGTYNEQFF.

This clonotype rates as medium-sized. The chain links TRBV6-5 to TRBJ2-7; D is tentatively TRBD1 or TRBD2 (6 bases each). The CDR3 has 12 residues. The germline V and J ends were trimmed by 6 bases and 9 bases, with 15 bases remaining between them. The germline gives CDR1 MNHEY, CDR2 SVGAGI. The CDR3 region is CASSPPGAGQYF. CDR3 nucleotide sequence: TGTGCCAGCAGCCCACCGGGGGCAGGGCAGTACTTC.

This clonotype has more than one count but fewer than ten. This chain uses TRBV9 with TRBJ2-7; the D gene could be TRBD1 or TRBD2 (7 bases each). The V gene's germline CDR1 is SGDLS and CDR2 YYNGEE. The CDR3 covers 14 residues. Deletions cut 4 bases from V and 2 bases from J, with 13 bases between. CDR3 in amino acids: CASSPRGGTYEQYF. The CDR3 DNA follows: TGTGCCAGCAGCCCCAGGGGGGGCACCTACGAGCAGTACTTC.

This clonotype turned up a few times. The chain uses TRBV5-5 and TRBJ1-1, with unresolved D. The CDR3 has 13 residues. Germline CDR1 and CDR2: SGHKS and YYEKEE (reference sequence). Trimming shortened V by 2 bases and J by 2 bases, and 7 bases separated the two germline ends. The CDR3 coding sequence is TGTGCCAGCAGCTTCAGTGGAAACACTGAAGCTTTCTTT. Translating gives CASSFSGNTEAFF.

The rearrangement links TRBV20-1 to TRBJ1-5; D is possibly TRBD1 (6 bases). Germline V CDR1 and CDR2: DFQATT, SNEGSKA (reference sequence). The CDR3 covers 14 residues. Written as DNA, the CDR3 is TGCAGGGCGGACAGAAAGGGGGGCAATCAGCCCCAGCATTTT. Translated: CRADRKGGNQPQHF.

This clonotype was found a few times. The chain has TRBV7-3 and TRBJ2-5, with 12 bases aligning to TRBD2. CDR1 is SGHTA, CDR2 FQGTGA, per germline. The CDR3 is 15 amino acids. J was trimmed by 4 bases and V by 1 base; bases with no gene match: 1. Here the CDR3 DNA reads TGTGCCAGCAGCTTAAGGGGACTAGCGGGAGAGACCCAGTACTTC. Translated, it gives CASSLRGLAGETQYF.

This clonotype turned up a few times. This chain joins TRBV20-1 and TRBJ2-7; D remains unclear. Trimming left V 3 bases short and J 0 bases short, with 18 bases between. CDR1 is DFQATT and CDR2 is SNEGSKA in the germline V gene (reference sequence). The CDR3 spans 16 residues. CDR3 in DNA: TGCAGTGCTAGTCTCCGACCGGGTAGGAGCTCCTACGAGCAGTACTTC. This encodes CSASLRPGRSSYEQYF.

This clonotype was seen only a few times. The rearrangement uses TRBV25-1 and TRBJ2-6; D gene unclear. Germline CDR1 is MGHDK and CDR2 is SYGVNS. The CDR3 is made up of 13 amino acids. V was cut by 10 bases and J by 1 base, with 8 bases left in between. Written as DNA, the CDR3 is TGTGCCAACGGCTTATCTGGGGCCAACGTCCTGACTTTC. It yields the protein CANGLSGANVLTF. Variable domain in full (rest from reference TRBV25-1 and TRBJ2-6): EADIYQTPRYLVIGTGKKITLECSQTMGHDKMYWYQQDPGMELHLIHYSYGVNSTEKGDLSSESTVSRIRTEHFPLTLESARPSHTSQYLCANGLSGANVLTFGAGSRLTVL.

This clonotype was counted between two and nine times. CDR3 in amino acids: CASSHSTGWGETQYF. The CDR3 region has the DNA TGTGCCAGCAGCCATTCAACGGGGTGGGGGGAGACCCAGTACTTC. The chain joins TRBV7-2 to TRBJ2-5; D may be TRBD1 or TRBD2 (5 bases each). Per germline, CDR1 SGHTA and CDR2 FQGNSA. The CDR3 is 15 amino acids. Trimming took 5 bases from V and 5 from J, leaving 18 bases between them.

The DNA for the CDR3 is TGTGCCAGCATCCCGACGGATGGGGAGACCCAGTACTTC. This translates into CASIPTDGETQYF. The rearrangement links TRBV28 to TRBJ2-5; no reliable D call. With 7 bases removed from V and 5 bases from J, the gap between germline ends came to 14 bases. There are 13 residues in the CDR3. Germline V gives CDR1 MDHEN, CDR2 SYDVKM.

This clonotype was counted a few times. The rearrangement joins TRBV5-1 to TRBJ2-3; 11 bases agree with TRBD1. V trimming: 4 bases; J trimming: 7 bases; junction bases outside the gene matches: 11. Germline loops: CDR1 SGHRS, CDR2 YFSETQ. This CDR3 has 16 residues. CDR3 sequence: CASSPALGQGENTQYF. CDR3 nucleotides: TGCGCCAGCAGCCCGGCGTTGGGACAGGGGGAGAATACGCAGTATTTT.

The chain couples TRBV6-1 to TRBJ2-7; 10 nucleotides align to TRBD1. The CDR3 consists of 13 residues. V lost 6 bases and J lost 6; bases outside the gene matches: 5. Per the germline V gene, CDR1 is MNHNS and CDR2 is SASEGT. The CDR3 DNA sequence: TGTGCCAGCAGCCCGGGACAGGGGCTCGAGCAGTACTTC. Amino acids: CASSPGQGLEQYF.

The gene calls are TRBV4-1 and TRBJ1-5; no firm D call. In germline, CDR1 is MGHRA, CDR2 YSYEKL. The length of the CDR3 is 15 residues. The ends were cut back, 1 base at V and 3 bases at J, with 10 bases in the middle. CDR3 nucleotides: TGCGCCAGCAGCCAAGGTCTACCGGACAATCAGCCCCAGCATTTT. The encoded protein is CASSQGLPDNQPQHF.

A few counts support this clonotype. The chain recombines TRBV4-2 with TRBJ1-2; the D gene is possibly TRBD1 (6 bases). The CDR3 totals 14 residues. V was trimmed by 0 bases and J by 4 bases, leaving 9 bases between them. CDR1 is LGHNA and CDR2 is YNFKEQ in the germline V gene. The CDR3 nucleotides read TGTGCCAGCAGCCAAGACCCGGGGGCCTATGGCTACACCTTC. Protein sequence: CASSQDPGAYGYTF.

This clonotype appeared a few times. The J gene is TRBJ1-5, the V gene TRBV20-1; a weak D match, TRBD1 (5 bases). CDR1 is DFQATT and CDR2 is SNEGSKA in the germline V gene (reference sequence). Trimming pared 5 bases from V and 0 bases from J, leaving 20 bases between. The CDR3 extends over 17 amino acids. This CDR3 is CSAARPSGRYSNQPQHF. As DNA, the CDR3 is TGCAGTGCTGCTAGACCTTCGGGACGGTATAGCAATCAGCCCCAGCATTTT.

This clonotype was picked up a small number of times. The CDR3 protein is CAISDRPPKGETQYF. As DNA, the CDR3 is TGTGCCATCAGTGATCGACCACCCAAAGGAGAGACCCAGTACTTC. V and J are TRBV10-3 and TRBJ2-5; D gene ambiguous. The CDR3 is 15 amino acids. V lost 3 bases and J lost 4, with 15 bases in between. CDR1 is ENHRY, CDR2 SYGVKD, per germline.

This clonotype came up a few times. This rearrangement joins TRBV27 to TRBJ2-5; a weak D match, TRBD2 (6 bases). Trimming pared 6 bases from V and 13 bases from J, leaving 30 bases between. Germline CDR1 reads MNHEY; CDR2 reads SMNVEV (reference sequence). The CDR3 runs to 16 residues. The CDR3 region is CASRRVPSGGTNHWYF. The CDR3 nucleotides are TGTGCCAGCAGACGCGTTCCTTCTGGCGGGACCAACCATTGGTACTTC.